The T cell receptor (beta chain) described here comes from a study of cytomegalovirus exposure and HLA in healthy donors. Overall study context: There were approximately 80 million unique TCRs (from HLA-typed donors) in an early data release.

The CDR3 runs 12 residues. V was trimmed by 4 bases and J by 4 bases, leaving 8 bases between them. Germline V lookup: CDR1 SGHNT, CDR2 YYREEE (reference sequence). As to this clone: Antigen unknown.

In the PCR, 60 Vbeta and 13 Jbeta primers were used. Assay used: immunoSEQ multiplex PCR; TCRdb lists only in-frame clones, some missing. The table records roughly 180,000 clones, around four fifths of them present only once. Study-wide results and caveats: Among the sequence variants, a highly shared cluster was likely an artifact of sequencing. Association of a missense DCLRE1C variant with TCR beta V- and J-gene trimming was reported in a later analysis.

This chain connects TRBV5-4 to TRBJ1-2; the D is unclear. Sequenced input: PBMCs. The sequence was collected from a man aged 25 to 40 in good health and CMV-seronegative. The CDR3 is CASSSGLYGYTF. As DNA, the CDR3 is TGTGCCAGCAGCAGTGGACTCTATGGCTACACCTTC.